The 29 T cell receptor beta chains presented below share a single source sample, sequenced in a study of T-cell reconstitution after alpha-beta-depleted transplantation in children (dated by TCRdb to 2016 to 2017). To prepare the library, PCR was applied. Data came from an Illumina HiSeq 2500. TCR library preparation used molecular barcoding, with unique molecular identifiers applied to normalize quantification of the TCRbeta repertoire. TCRdb took the public reads, trimmed them with fastp at Q25, ran MiXCR for clone calling and kept in-frame beta chains. Rows matching on CDR3 protein sequence are summarized as one entry with the most common DNA and genes. The sample data list approximately 210,000 distinct CDR3 sequences, and roughly 15% of these were observed just once. The ten largest clonotypes hold around 14% of the sample. The sample in question was PBMCs from the stem cell graft donor, obtained from the stem cell graft. The receptors stem from a human donor who donated a stem cell graft to a child with acute lymphoblastic leukemia.

The chain employs TRBV6-1 and TRBJ2-5, with D perhaps given as TRBD1 or TRBD2 (5 bases each). The V gene's germline CDR1 is MNHNS and CDR2 SASEGT. The ends were cut back, 2 bases at V and 4 bases at J, with 17 bases in the middle. CDR3 size: 16 residues. CDR3 amino acids: CASSELAALGGETQYF. CDR3 nucleotides: TGTGCCAGCAGTGAATTGGCGGCACTTGGGGGAGAGACCCAGTACTTC.

This clonotype showed up just a few times. The chain employs TRBV11-2 and TRBJ2-1; 8 bases fit TRBD2. After removal of 0 bases from V and 10 bases from J, the junction contained 8 bases not matched to a gene. The CDR3 length is 15 residues. In germline, CDR1 is SGHAT, CDR2 FQNNGV. The CDR3 nucleotides read TGTGCCAGCAGCTTAGATGTCGGGAGGGCCGGGGAGCAGTTCTTC. Encoded protein: CASSLDVGRAGEQFF.

This clonotype came up many times. V is TRBV28 and J is TRBJ2-7; 8 bases are a match to TRBD2. J gave up 2 bases and V 6 bases, and 6 bases lay outside the gene matches. Germline CDR1 and CDR2: MDHEN and SYDVKM. The CDR3 length is 14 residues. The CDR3 here is CASRPTSGPYEQYF. The CDR3 nucleotides read TGTGCCAGCAGACCTACTAGCGGTCCCTACGAGCAGTACTTC.

The chain links TRBV6-5 to TRBJ2-7; 9 bases fit TRBD1. V trimming: 2 bases; J trimming: 1 base; junction bases outside the gene matches: 3. The CDR3 runs 15 residues. CDR1 is MNHEY and CDR2 is SVGAGI in the germline V gene. The CDR3 DNA sequence: TGTGCCAGCAGTTACGGGACAGGGAAATCCTACGAGCAGTACTTC. Its protein product is CASSYGTGKSYEQYF.

Many counts were recorded for this clonotype. The chain carries TRBV5-1 and TRBJ2-2; 9 bases line up with TRBD1. V lost 2 bases to trimming and J lost 7 bases; unmatched junction nucleotides: 3. The CDR3 has 14 amino acids. Germline-derived CDR1 and CDR2 are SGHRS and YFSETQ. The DNA for the CDR3 is TGCGCCAGCAGCTTAGGACAGGGGAACGGGGAGCTGTTTTTT. Translation gives CASSLGQGNGELFF.

In its sample, this clonotype was seen many times. The chain carries TRBV19 and TRBJ2-2; weak D call: TRBD1 (5 bases). Germline loops: CDR1 LNHDA, CDR2 SQIVND (reference sequence). V was clipped by 5 bases and J by 1 base, with 14 bases between them. The CDR3 runs to 16 residues. CDR3 sequence: CASSSRQTRNTGELFF. CDR3 nucleotide sequence: TGTGCCAGTAGTTCTAGACAGACAAGGAACACCGGGGAGCTGTTTTTT.

The V call is TRBV18, the J call TRBJ2-7, with 12 positions matching TRBD2. V gave up 3 bases and J gave up 6 bases; unmatched junction bases: 18. Germline loops: CDR1 KGHSH, CDR2 LQKENI. The CDR3 totals 19 residues. The CDR3 here is CASSPHQMTSGSLIPEQYF. CDR3 coding DNA: TGTGCCAGCTCACCCCATCAAATGACTAGCGGGAGCCTCATCCCCGAGCAGTACTTC.

This clonotype was detected a few times. The V gene is TRBV16, the J gene TRBJ2-6, with unresolved D. Deletions cut 4 bases from V and 0 bases from J, with 10 bases between. Germline assignment: CDR1 KGHSY and CDR2 FQNENV. This CDR3 has 16 residues. The CDR3 reads CASSRKKGSGANVLTF. In DNA form, the CDR3 reads TGTGCCAGCAGCCGCAAGAAAGGCTCTGGGGCCAACGTCCTGACTTTC.

This clonotype was detected many times. The chain has TRBV12-3 or TRBV12-4 and TRBJ1-1, with TRBD1 matching 7 bases. V dropped 6 bases and J dropped 7; count of bases not matched to a gene: 11. The CDR3 extends over 14 amino acids. CDR3 sequence (DNA): TGTGCCAGCAGCCACGACAGGGTAGAGGGTGAAGCTTTCTTT. Its protein is CASSHDRVEGEAFF.

This clonotype occurred many times. The V gene is TRBV5-1, the J gene TRBJ1-1; 8 bases are a match to TRBD1. Unmatched junction bases numbered 4, after V lost 8 bases and J lost 4 bases. This CDR3 has 12 amino acids. The germline gives CDR1 SGHRS, CDR2 YFSETQ. The CDR3 protein is CASRTGGTEAFF. CDR3 in DNA: TGCGCCAGTAGAACAGGGGGCACTGAAGCTTTCTTT. Using reference TRBV5-1 and TRBJ1-1 for the parts outside the CDR3, the full variable domain is KAGVTQTPRYLIKTRGQQVTLSCSPISGHRSVSWYQQTPGQGLQFLFEYFSETQRNKGNFPGRFSGRQFSNSRSEMNVSTLELGDSALYLCASRTGGTEAFFGQGTRLTVV.

This clonotype was seen ten or more times. The V gene is TRBV20-1, the J gene TRBJ2-1, with a weak D call TRBD2 (5 bases). The germline gives CDR1 DFQATT, CDR2 SNEGSKA (reference sequence). Trimming shortened V by 0 bases and J by 4 bases, and 13 bases separated the two germline ends. The CDR3 totals 15 residues. In DNA form, the CDR3 reads TGCAGTGCTAGAGAAAGCGGCTCCCTTTACAATGAGCAGTTCTTC. Protein: CSARESGSLYNEQFF.

This clonotype showed up many times. The chain is built from TRBV5-1 and TRBJ1-4; D unclear. Trimming took off 0 bases at V and 7 bases at J, with 4 bases between the two ends. CDR1 and CDR2 (germline): SGHRS, YFSETQ. The CDR3 consists of 12 residues. In nucleotides, the CDR3 is TGCGCCAGCAGCTTGGTCGGTGAAAAACTGTTTTTT. The encoded protein is CASSLVGEKLFF.

This clonotype has only a few counts. This chain uses TRBV7-2 with TRBJ2-7; 10 bases align to TRBD2. The germline CDR1 and CDR2 sequences are SGHTA and FQGNSA. Trimming at V came to 2 bases and at J to 9 bases, leaving 7 bases not matched to a gene. The CDR3 sequence is 14 residues long. The CDR3 is CASSLLAGGSGQYF. CDR3 bases: TGTGCCAGCAGCTTATTAGCGGGAGGAAGCGGGCAGTACTTC.

This chain uses TRBV5-1 with TRBJ2-3, with D perhaps TRBD2 (5 bases). This CDR3 is 15 amino acids long. CDR1 and CDR2 from the germline V gene are SGHRS and YFSETQ. The V and J ends lost 4 bases and 4 bases respectively, with 16 bases between them. The CDR3 DNA follows: TGCGCCAGCAGCCTTTTCCGGGAAAGGTCAGATACGCAGTATTTT. Translation: CASSLFRERSDTQYF.

This clonotype was found many times. This rearrangement joins TRBV11-3 to TRBJ2-1; no definite D call. The CDR3 has 15 residues. The V end was cut by 3 bases, the J end by 5 bases, with 14 bases between. Germline V gene lookup returns CDR1 SGHNT and CDR2 YENEEA. CDR3 bases: TGTGCCAGCAGCTTTCTAGGCTCCCTGAACAATGAGCAGTTCTTC. Amino acid sequence: CASSFLGSLNNEQFF.

The rearrangement joins TRBV25-1 to TRBJ2-1, with D perhaps matching TRBD1 or TRBD2 (5 bases each). The CDR3 has 16 residues. V lost 1 base and J 8 bases, leaving 18 bases between the germline ends. Germline CDR1 and CDR2: MGHDK and SYGVNS. The CDR3, as DNA: TGTGCCAGCAGTGAATCAAAGGGACCGGGTGACGATGAGCAGTTCTTC. It specifies CASSESKGPGDDEQFF.

The table lists this clonotype with many counts. The chain employs TRBV20-1 and TRBJ2-3, with TRBD2 matching 7 bases. Germline CDR1 and CDR2: DFQATT and SNEGSKA (reference sequence). V gave up 5 bases and J gave up 0 bases; unmatched junction bases: 14. This CDR3 comprises 17 residues. CDR3 in amino acids: CSAGGLGSSGSTDTQYF. CDR3 bases: TGCAGTGCTGGGGGATTGGGGTCTAGCGGTAGCACAGATACGCAGTATTTT.

The chain has TRBV7-9 and TRBJ1-1; 7 bases align to TRBD1. The CDR3 runs to 15 residues. V lost 7 bases to trimming and J lost 0 bases; unmatched junction nucleotides: 8. CDR1 SEHNR and CDR2 FQNEAQ come from the germline V gene (reference sequence). The CDR3 is CASTGTVGMNTEAFF. The DNA of the CDR3 is TGTGCCAGCACCGGGACAGTTGGAATGAACACTGAAGCTTTCTTT. Based on the CDR3 plus reference TRBV7-9 and TRBJ1-1, the full variable domain is DTGVSQNPRHKITKRGQNVTFRCDPISEHNRLYWYRQTLGQGPEFLTYFQNEAQLEKSRLLSDRFSAERPKGSFSTLEIQRTEQGDSAMYLCASTGTVGMNTEAFFGQGTRLTVV.

In its sample, this clonotype was seen many times. V and J are TRBV5-1 and TRBJ2-1; 8 bases are a match to TRBD2. Trimming cost V 7 bases and J 4 bases; bases outside gene matches: 4. Germline loops: CDR1 SGHRS, CDR2 YFSETQ. The CDR3 loop spans 13 amino acids. CDR3 residues: CASGPGGYNEQFF. CDR3 coding DNA: TGCGCCAGCGGCCCGGGAGGGTACAATGAGCAGTTCTTC.

This chain links TRBV7-9 with TRBJ2-2, with 8 positions matching TRBD2. Germline values: CDR1 SEHNR, CDR2 FQNEAQ (reference sequence). The length of the CDR3 is 17 residues. The junction had 13 bases not matched to a gene; V was cut back by 4 bases and J by 6 bases. The CDR3 nucleotides read TGTGCCAGCAGCTCAGGAGGCGGGAGGACTCCTCCCGGGGAGCTGTTTTTT. This gives the protein CASSSGGGRTPPGELFF.

The V gene is TRBV2, the J gene TRBJ1-2; D remains unclear. The V gene's germline CDR1 is SNHLY and CDR2 FYNNEI. Trimming removed 0 bases from V and 5 bases from J, with 10 bases in between. The CDR3 sequence is 14 residues long. The CDR3: CASSEALRGYGYTF. The CDR3 nucleotides read TGTGCCAGCAGTGAAGCGCTTCGGGGTTATGGCTACACCTTC.

The chain couples TRBV6-1 to TRBJ2-2; TRBD2 is a possible D gene (7 bases). The CDR3 is 15 residues long. Trimming took 5 bases from V and 5 from J, leaving 15 bases between them. Germline V gene data show CDR1 as MNHNS and CDR2 as SASEGT. In DNA form, the CDR3 reads TGTGCCAGCAGTATAACTGGGGGGGCGACCGGGGAGCTGTTTTTT. This translates into CASSITGGATGELFF.

This clonotype was observed many times. The chain uses TRBV13 and TRBJ2-1; the D gene is possibly TRBD2 (6 bases). Trimming left V 5 bases short and J 0 bases short, with 14 bases between. Germline CDR1 and CDR2: PRHDT and FYEKMQ (reference sequence). The CDR3 consists of 16 residues. CDR3 sequence: CASSPFSGSSYNEQFF. The CDR3 DNA is TGTGCCAGCAGCCCATTTAGCGGAAGCTCCTACAATGAGCAGTTCTTC. Full variable domain (rest looked up from reference TRBV13 and TRBJ2-1): AAGVIQSPRHLIKEKRETATLKCYPIPRHDTVYWYQQGPGQDPQFLISFYEKMQSDKGSIPDRFSAQQFSDYHSELNMSSLELGDSALYFCASSPFSGSSYNEQFFGPGTRLTVL.

This clonotype was found many times. The CDR3 spells CASSPFPGTSRNEQFF. The CDR3 DNA follows: TGTGCCAGCAGTCCTTTCCCCGGGACTAGCCGTAATGAGCAGTTCTTC. The chain carries TRBV12-3 or TRBV12-4 and TRBJ2-1; the match to TRBD2 covers 9 bases. CDR3 length: 16 amino acids. V was clipped by 5 bases and J by 7 bases; unmatched bases: 12.

This clonotype was observed at least ten times. The rearrangement uses TRBV12-3 or TRBV12-4 and TRBJ1-1; 7 bases align to TRBD1. V lost 3 bases and J lost 5; bases outside the gene matches: 9. The CDR3 extends over 15 amino acids. CDR3 amino acids: CASSFDRAVETEAFF. CDR3 nucleotides: TGTGCCAGCAGTTTCGACAGGGCGGTTGAGACTGAAGCTTTCTTT.

A few counts support this clonotype. The genes are TRBV12-3 or TRBV12-4 and TRBJ2-2; 12 bases map to TRBD2. CDR3 size: 17 residues. J gave up 7 bases and V 3 bases, and 9 bases lay outside the gene matches. CDR3 DNA: TGTGCCAGCAGTTTCAGGGCTAGCGGGAGGGCCGGCGGGGAGCTGTTTTTT. Its protein is CASSFRASGRAGGELFF.

This clonotype was counted many times. The V call is TRBV12-3 or TRBV12-4, the J call TRBJ2-7; D uncertain. The CDR3 consists of 13 residues. Trimming took off 5 bases at V and 2 bases at J, with 10 bases between the two ends. The CDR3 loop is CASSLSSTYEQYF. The CDR3 DNA follows: TGTGCCAGCAGTCTTAGCAGCACCTACGAGCAGTACTTC.

The chain employs TRBV20-1 and TRBJ1-2; D call uncertain. The V and J ends lost 4 bases and 1 base respectively, with 13 bases between them. This CDR3 contains 14 residues. Looked up from germline, CDR1 is DFQATT and CDR2 is SNEGSKA (reference sequence). The CDR3 protein is CSATQGRFNYGYTF. DNA of the CDR3: TGCAGTGCTACCCAAGGGAGATTTAACTATGGCTACACCTTC.

CDR3 sequence (DNA): TGCGCCAGCACGGACAGGGCACCACCGGGGGAGCTGTTTTTT. It encodes CASTDRAPPGELFF. The V gene is TRBV5-1, the J gene TRBJ2-2; 8 nucleotides line up with TRBD1. Trimming at V came to 6 bases and at J to 8 bases, leaving 9 bases not matched to a gene. This CDR3 is 14 amino acids long. Germline lookup yields CDR1 SGHRS and CDR2 YFSETQ.